This TCR beta chain was identified during a study of OX40 agonist ivuxolimab in advanced cancers. Background on the study: Dose-escalation patients were diagnosed with hepatocellular carcinoma, melanoma, renal cell cancer or head and neck cancer.

TCRdb keeps only in-frame clones here, not all; method: immunoSEQ multiplex PCR. The sample includes some 48,000 clones, 80% to 90% of them seen just once. Germline CDR1 and CDR2: SGHDT and YYEEEE. Trimming removed 1 base at V and 7 bases at J, with 9 bases between. The CDR3 spans 13 residues. The clonotype originates from an adult with an advanced solid tumor such as melanoma, head and neck, liver or kidney cancer. The source was CD4+ or CD8+ T cells sorted from blood, collected in a trial of the OX40 agonist ivuxolimab. V usage is TRBV5-6 and J usage is TRBJ1-5; D uncertain. The CDR3 protein is CASSLSGVQPQHF. CDR3 DNA sequence: TGTGCCAGCAGCTTGTCCGGTGTGCAGCCCCAGCATTTT.